This T cell receptor (beta chain) appears in the sequencing data of a study of sequential checkpoint blockade in melanoma (dated by TCRdb to about 2019). About the full investigation: Patients were assigned by 1:1 randomization to either first-line nivolumab followed by ipilimumab (arm A) or ipilimumab followed by nivolumab (arm B). Maintenance nivolumab came after each of the two trial sequences.

As concerns this clone: The antigen it binds to is not known. The sample holds no much larger clone one base away, and base qualities are not on file.

Study-wide findings and limitations: The response-prediction model combining TCR metrics and mutation burden needs validation in larger, independent patient cohorts.

The immunoSEQ Assay was used to immunosequence TCRbeta CDR3 regions from genomic DNA. Before high-throughput sequencing, genomic DNA was amplified using bias-controlled multiplex PCR. As for the authors' bioinformatics: To quantify the absolute abundance of each unique TCRbeta CDR3 region, the sequences were collapsed and filtered. Clonality, defined as 1 minus Pielou's evenness, was calculated using productive rearrangements only. A previously published method was used to identify clones with significantly greater frequencies in on-treatment samples than in baseline samples. Entries here come from immuneACCESS through TCRdb and include only in-frame sequences with V and J called. Some clones fail to appear in such tables; in the studies checked, an unresolved V gene covers under half of the shortfall, and the cause of the remainder is unknown. V and J calls and clone size follow that table, whereas D and trimming were derived from the DNA. Across this sample there are about 38,000 clones, with roughly 84% seen only once. The top ten hold around an eighth of the sample.

The treatment or condition label here, explained by the study, means: randomized to nivolumab then ipilimumab (arm A) or the reverse (arm B). No trial patient had received prior DNA-damaging chemotherapy. A FACS Aria II flow cytometer was used to sort live CD3+CD8+ cells that were negative for CD19 and CD56 from thawed PBMCs. Samples were obtained from patients with melanoma enrolled in CheckMate 064, a randomized, open-label phase II trial of sequential checkpoint blockade. Peripheral blood mononuclear cells were obtained through leukapheresis, purified using Ficoll-Paque, and frozen in human serum containing about 10% DMSO. Purity of sorted blood CD3+CD8+ cells was verified at >95% immediately after sorting, followed by DNA extraction. Inclusive of the bounding cysteine and phenylalanine, the CDR3 is 17 residues long. The DNA shown is the 51-base CDR3, in frame from base 1. The germline V gene encodes CDR1 SGDLS and CDR2 YYNGEE. V and J are trimmed by 0 bases and 5 bases, and the gene matches miss 7 bases of the junction.

This clonotype was obtained from a human donor with melanoma. This chain is built from TRBV9 and TRBJ1-4; 10 central bases correspond to TRBD1. The starting material was CD8+ T cells sorted from blood (inferred from file names), obtained from a patient given nivolumab and ipilimumab in sequence. This receptor has the CDR3 CASSVAMGGQGNEKLFF. The nucleotides read TGTGCCAGCAGCGTAGCTATGGGGGGACAGGGGAATGAAAAACTGTTTTTT.